The following is a T cell receptor beta chain sequence with its context. TCRdb keeps only in-frame clones here, not all; method: immunoSEQ multiplex PCR. Here the sample spans 100,000 to 150,000 clones, 90% being singletons. The sample originates from a study of control samples from healthy donors and cancer patients. The CDR3 sequence is 14 residues long. The germline V gene encodes CDR1 ENHRY and CDR2 SYGVKD. V lost 6 bases and J lost 3; bases outside the gene matches: 7. The chain carries TRBV10-3 and TRBJ1-1; 7 bases line up with TRBD1. This receptor was taken from a man aged 35 to 55 in good health. The material sequenced was blood. The CDR3 DNA reads TGTGCCATCAGACTACAGGGGAGGGACACTGAAGCTTTCTTT. Amino acids: CAIRLQGRDTEAFF.